Listed below are T cell receptor beta chains from one sample, sequenced in a study of T cells in Graves' hyperthyroidism and ophthalmopathy. One entry per CDR3 protein results from TCRdb running MiXCR on the multiplex PCR reads. The table lists some 770,000 distinct CDR3 sequences, roughly 17% of them singletons, with 8.4% in the top ten. Sequenced: blood. The receptors here all came from a man between 18 and 35 years old with Graves' hyperthyroidism. CDR3s include the opening cysteine and the closing phenylalanine or tryptophan. D genes are given only for firm matches. The size entry is marked missing in some rows and otherwise reads once, few, many or a size class.

DNA: TGTGCCACCGGATTAGGGGTTGGCACTGAAGCTTTCTTT; CDR3: CATGLGVGTEAFF; size: few; J: TRBJ1-1; D: -; V: TRBV15
DNA: TGTGCCAGCTCACCCCGGACTAGCGGGGGCCAAGAGACCCAGTACTTC; CDR3: CASSPRTSGGQETQYF; size: many; J: TRBJ2-5; D: TRBD2; V: TRBV18
DNA: TGCAGCGTTGGGGAAGTCCCGCGGGTGGAGACCCAGTACTTC; CDR3: CSVGEVPRVETQYF; size: -; J: TRBJ2-5; D: -; V: TRBV29-1
DNA: TGTGCCAGCAGTTACTCTGACGGGAGGGTTGGGGAGACCCAGTACTTC; CDR3: CASSYSDGRVGETQYF; size: -; J: TRBJ2-5; D: TRBD2; V: TRBV6-5
DNA: TGTGCCAGCAGTCCAGGGTTTGGGGAACGTACCTACAATGAGCAGTTCTTC; CDR3: CASSPGFGERTYNEQFF; size: few; J: TRBJ2-1; D: -; V: TRBV12-3/TRBV12-4
DNA: TGTGCCAGCTCCCGGGGGGGACTAGCGGGCTCCTACAATGAGCAGTTCTTC; CDR3: CASSRGGLAGSYNEQFF; size: few; J: TRBJ2-1; D: TRBD2; V: TRBV18
DNA: TGTGCCAGCAGGCAACTAGCGGAGCCCTCCTACGAGCAGTACTTC; CDR3: CASRQLAEPSYEQYF; size: many; J: TRBJ2-7; D: TRBD2; V: TRBV2
DNA: TGTGCCAGCAGCGACCCGACTAGCGGAGTACAAGATACGCAGTATTTT; CDR3: CASSDPTSGVQDTQYF; size: few; J: TRBJ2-3; D: TRBD2; V: TRBV5-6
DNA: TGTGCCAGCAGCCCCCTCGCGGGAGGGCGAAACGAGCAGTACTTC; CDR3: CASSPLAGGRNEQYF; size: many; J: TRBJ2-7; D: TRBD2; V: TRBV7-3
DNA: TGTGCCAGCAGTTTAATTGGGGAAGAAAAACTGTTTTTT; CDR3: CASSLIGEEKLFF; size: -; J: TRBJ1-4; D: -; V: TRBV28
DNA: TGTGCCAGCAGGGGACCGGACGGGCCTTCCCTTACCTACGAGCAGTACTTC; CDR3: CASRGPDGPSLTYEQYF; size: -; J: TRBJ2-7; D: -; V: TRBV5-5
DNA: TGTGCCACAGCACAGGGGGTCTACGAGCAGTACTTC; CDR3: CATAQGVYEQYF; size: few; J: TRBJ2-7; D: TRBD1; V: TRBV10-3